A selection of T cell receptor beta chains follows, all from one sample in a study of early T cells in non-severe SARS-CoV-2 infection. Each CDR3 protein gets one entry after TCRdb re-called the 5' RACE reads with MiXCR. The repertoire includes roughly 40,000 distinct CDR3 sequences, more than 5.5% of them detected once, and approximately 4.6% sits in the top ten. The sequenced sample was whole blood. Receptors were obtained from an adult who was a healthcare worker with PCR-confirmed SARS-CoV-2 infection or an uninfected control (not recorded which). Both conserved end residues are part of each CDR3. The D gene is left open where the match is weak. A row's size may be missing; if present it is once, few, many or a size class.

.,TRBJ2-5,13,TRBV7-9,many,CASSLAGGETQYF,TGTGCCAGCAGCTTAGCGGGCGGGGAGACCCAGTACTTC
.,TRBJ1-5,14,TRBV6-5,.,CASSYEGGDQPQHF,TGTGCCAGCAGTTACGAGGGGGGGGATCAGCCCCAGCATTTT
TRBD1,TRBJ2-1,16,TRBV5-1,many,CASSLTSGTGVNEQFF,TGCGCCAGCAGCTTGACCTCCGGGACAGGGGTGAATGAGCAGTTCTTC
TRBD2,TRBJ2-1,18,TRBV14,few,CASSQGFSGRDWNNEQFF,TGTGCCAGCAGCCAAGGTTTTTCAGGGAGGGACTGGAACAATGAGCAGTTCTTC
TRBD2,TRBJ2-2,18,TRBV7-3,.,CASSLKGASGTNTGELFF,TGTGCCAGCAGCTTAAAAGGCGCGAGCGGGACGAACACCGGGGAGCTGTTTTTT
.,TRBJ1-1,13,TRBV30,many,CAWSVSGANEAFF,TGTGCCTGGAGTGTATCGGGGGCAAATGAAGCTTTCTTT
.,TRBJ1-6,12,TRBV12-3/TRBV12-4,many,CASGTKGSPLHF,TGTGCCAGCGGGACCAAGGGTTCACCCCTCCACTTT
TRBD2,TRBJ2-3,13,TRBV19,few,CASSFGLADTQYF,TGTGCCAGTAGTTTCGGACTAGCAGATACGCAGTATTTT
.,TRBJ2-7,14,TRBV7-8,many,CASSLGGSGYEQYF,TGTGCCAGCAGCTTAGGCGGATCCGGGTACGAGCAGTACTTC
.,TRBJ2-2,14,TRBV19,.,CASNGHQNTGELFF,TGTGCCAGTAATGGACATCAGAACACCGGGGAGCTGTTTTTT
.,TRBJ2-7,12,TRBV20-1,many,CSASSVNYEQYF,TGCAGTGCTAGTTCAGTGAACTACGAGCAGTACTTC
TRBD1,TRBJ1-3,14,TRBV28,.,CASSLFGQGNTIYF,TGTGCCAGCAGTTTATTCGGACAGGGGAACACCATATATTTT
TRBD2,TRBJ2-6,16,TRBV29-1,many,CSVEGGSRSGANVLTF,TGCAGCGTCGAGGGCGGGAGCAGATCTGGGGCCAACGTCCTGACTTTC
.,TRBJ1-4,14,TRBV11-2,.,CASSLGRTNEKLFF,TGTGCCAGCAGCTTAGGACGGACTAATGAAAAACTGTTTTTT
TRBD2,TRBJ2-1,13,TRBV2,many,CARRTSGDNEQFF,TGTGCCAGACGGACTAGCGGGGACAATGAGCAGTTCTTC
.,TRBJ2-1,16,TRBV14,many,CASSQVFPSSYNEQFF,TGTGCCAGCAGCCAAGTTTTCCCTAGCTCCTACAATGAGCAGTTCTTC
.,TRBJ2-7,17,TRBV12-3/TRBV12-4,.,CASSSPRVGAHSYEQYF,TGTGCCAGCAGTTCACCTCGGGTAGGGGCCCATTCCTACGAGCAGTACTTC
.,TRBJ2-7,13,TRBV27,many,CASSLSGSYEQYF,TGTGCCAGCAGTTTATCCGGATCCTACGAGCAGTACTTC
TRBD2,TRBJ2-1,14,TRBV11-2,many,CASRGAGRYNEQFF,TGTGCCAGCAGGGGAGCGGGACGGTACAATGAGCAGTTCTTC
.,TRBJ2-2,14,TRBV12-3/TRBV12-4,many,CASSLNPNTGELFF,TGTGCCAGCAGCTTAAATCCGAACACCGGGGAGCTGTTTTTT
TRBD1,TRBJ2-1,15,TRBV7-3,many,CASSLIQGSPNEQFF,TGTGCCAGCAGCTTAATACAGGGGTCTCCCAATGAGCAGTTCTTC
.,TRBJ2-1,15,TRBV28,many,CASSFAGRSYNEQFF,TGTGCCAGCAGTTTTGCGGGCCGCTCCTACAATGAGCAGTTCTTC
.,TRBJ1-2,14,TRBV7-2,.,CASSLDSTYYGYTF,TGTGCCAGCAGCTTAGACAGCACCTACTATGGCTACACCTTC
.,TRBJ2-1,20,TRBV6-5,many,CASTRRSQAGLGSSYNEQFF,TGTGCCAGCACCCGAAGATCACAGGCCGGTTTGGGCAGTTCCTACAATGAGCAGTTCTTC
.,TRBJ1-4,17,TRBV6-1,many,CASSEVPGGARHEKLFF,TGTGCCAGCAGTGAAGTCCCCGGTGGAGCCCGGCATGAAAAACTGTTTTTT
.,TRBJ1-1,13,TRBV30,many,CAWRLQSNTEAFF,TGTGCCTGGAGGCTACAGTCGAACACTGAAGCTTTCTTT